This passage covers 31 T cell receptor beta chains from one sample sequenced in a study of T cell changes during pregnancy in multiple sclerosis. The assay was immunoSEQ multiplex PCR, and TCRdb's table has in-frame clones only and misses some. The sample lists about 84,000 clones, 94% occurring once. Sequenced here: peripheral blood, sampled in the second trimester of pregnancy. The receptors come from a female donor in good health, enrolled as a control in a pregnancy study.

The J gene is TRBJ2-3, the V gene TRBV14; 8 positions agree with TRBD1. The CDR3 length is 13 residues. Germline V gives CDR1 SGHDN, CDR2 FVKESK. The trim removed 1 base at V and 11 bases at J, leaving 5 bases unmatched. In nucleotides, the CDR3 is TGTGCCAGCAGCCAAGTTATGGGGACAGGGCAGTATTTT. Translated: CASSQVMGTGQYF.

The genes are TRBV15 and TRBJ2-1, with 9 bases aligning to TRBD1. Looked up from germline, CDR1 is LNHNV and CDR2 is YYDKDF (reference sequence). The V segment lost 8 bases and the J segment 2 bases; nucleotides outside the gene matches: 1. CDR3 length equals 13 residues. The chain's CDR3 is CATGDRAYNEQFF. CDR3 bases: TGTGCCACCGGGGACAGGGCCTACAATGAGCAGTTCTTC.

This clone is a singleton in its sample. V is TRBV4-1 and J is TRBJ1-5; D may be TRBD1 (6 bases). V was trimmed by 2 bases and J by 2 bases, leaving 16 bases between them. The CDR3 runs 17 residues. Germline lookup yields CDR1 MGHRA and CDR2 YSYEKL. The CDR3 loop reads CASSQQLGAQGNQPQHF. DNA for the CDR3: TGCGCCAGCAGCCAACAACTGGGGGCGCAAGGCAATCAGCCCCAGCATTTT.

The chain couples TRBV28 to TRBJ1-1; D possibly corresponds to TRBD1 (5 bases). Germline values: CDR1 MDHEN, CDR2 SYDVKM. V lost 7 bases and J 5 bases, leaving 20 bases between the germline ends. The CDR3 is 15 residues long. CDR3: CASTPIETAQTEAFF. The DNA of the CDR3 is TGTGCCAGCACCCCCATCGAGACAGCCCAAACTGAAGCTTTCTTT.

This chain links TRBV5-1 with TRBJ2-3; no clear D. From germline, CDR1 is SGHRS and CDR2 YFSETQ. This CDR3 has 14 amino acids. Trimming removed 7 bases from V and 0 bases from J, with 12 bases in between. The CDR3 loop is CASADISSTDTQYF. CDR3 bases: TGCGCCAGCGCTGACATTTCTAGCACAGATACGCAGTATTTT.

The chain couples TRBV28 to TRBJ2-7; D remains ambiguous. The CDR3 totals 14 residues. Germline lookup yields CDR1 MDHEN and CDR2 SYDVKM. Trimming shortened V by 2 bases and J by 2 bases, and 10 bases separated the two germline ends. The CDR3 DNA follows: TGTGCCAGCAGTTTAAGCAGGCCCCCCTACGAGCAGTACTTC. It encodes CASSLSRPPYEQYF.

With regard to this clone: The CDR3 does not end in the conserved phenylalanine or tryptophan, so this is likely a read error. No DNA is shown, since the ends of the CDR3 on it are uncertain; the CDR3 is the one TCRdb lists. The CDR3 here is CASRREAGNAGV. The chain has TRBV2 and TRBJ1-2. The CDR3 comprises 12 residues, both ends counted. Germline CDR1 and CDR2: SNHLY and FYNNEI.

V and J are TRBV27 and TRBJ2-7; possibly TRBD2 for D (6 bases). The CDR3 loop spans 14 amino acids. Germline values: CDR1 MNHEY, CDR2 SMNVEV (reference sequence). V lost 5 bases and J lost 1, with 12 bases in between. The CDR3 sequence: CASSLRTTSYEQYF. The CDR3 DNA follows: TGTGCCAGCAGTCTACGGACTACGTCCTACGAGCAGTACTTC.

The gene calls are TRBV15 and TRBJ2-7; 7 bases match TRBD2. CDR1 and CDR2 from the germline V gene are LNHNV and YYDKDF (reference sequence). The CDR3 extends over 16 amino acids. V trimming: 1 base; J trimming: 5 bases; junction bases outside the gene matches: 11. CDR3 loop: CATSRAREGGSDEQYF. Written as DNA, the CDR3 is TGTGCCACCAGCAGAGCAAGGGAGGGAGGGAGTGACGAGCAGTACTTC.

This clone appeared once. The DNA of the CDR3 is TGCAGCGCCGAGGGGGTTACCGGGGAGCTGTTTTTT. It codes for CSAEGVTGELFF. This chain links TRBV29-1 with TRBJ2-2; TRBD1 might be the D (6 bases). The V and J ends lost 7 bases and 5 bases respectively, with 11 bases between them. Germline values: CDR1 SQVTM, CDR2 ANQGSEA. The CDR3 has 12 amino acids.

This clone was recorded a few times. The chain employs TRBV2 and TRBJ2-7; TRBD1 agrees at 9 bases. Germline lookup yields CDR1 SNHLY and CDR2 FYNNEI. J lost 3 bases, V lost 4 bases, and 4 bases had no gene match. CDR3 length equals 14 residues. CDR3 loop: CASSVGQGLYEQYF. The CDR3, as DNA: TGTGCCAGCAGTGTGGGACAGGGCCTCTACGAGCAGTACTTC.

The chain employs TRBV13 and TRBJ2-1, with D possibly being TRBD2 (6 bases). The V gene's germline CDR1 is PRHDT and CDR2 FYEKMQ (reference sequence). V lost 6 bases and J lost 5, with 14 bases in between. This CDR3 has 14 amino acids. DNA of the CDR3: TGTGCCAGCAGTAGGAGGGACCCAAACAATGAGCAGTTCTTC. Translation gives CASSRRDPNNEQFF.

This clone occurred a few times. The chain combines TRBV5-1 with TRBJ1-1; D is ambiguous. The CDR3 is 13 amino acids. V dropped 0 bases and J dropped 3 bases, with 6 bases sitting between them. CDR1 is SGHRS and CDR2 is YFSETQ in the germline V gene. CDR3: CASSLVQDTEAFF. The CDR3 region has the DNA TGCGCCAGCAGCTTGGTTCAGGACACTGAAGCTTTCTTT.

The rearrangement links TRBV5-1 to TRBJ2-5; tentative D call: TRBD2 (6 bases). This CDR3 is built from 15 residues. The V and J ends lost 0 bases and 6 bases respectively, with 15 bases between them. The germline CDR1 and CDR2 sequences are SGHRS and YFSETQ. This CDR3 reads CASSLESGGGQTQYF. CDR3 nucleotides: TGCGCCAGCAGCTTGGAATCCGGGGGTGGGCAGACCCAGTACTTC.

The V gene is TRBV10-3, the J gene TRBJ2-7; TRBD2 matches at 8 bases. Germline V CDR1 and CDR2: ENHRY, SYGVKD. The CDR3 is made up of 16 amino acids. With 5 bases clipped from V and 2 bases from J, the junction kept 11 bases outside the gene matches. DNA of the CDR3: TGTGCCATCAGTCCCTCGGGAGGGCAGGGCACCTACGAGCAGTACTTC. The encoded protein is CAISPSGGQGTYEQYF.

This chain uses TRBV28 with TRBJ1-3; possibly TRBD1 for D (6 bases). There are 16 residues in the CDR3. Trimming shortened V by 8 bases and J by 0 bases, and 17 bases separated the two germline ends. Germline V CDR1 and CDR2: MDHEN, SYDVKM. CDR3 in DNA: TGTGCCAGCGGACAACAGGGTGCCCTCTCTGGAAACACCATATATTTT. It yields the protein CASGQQGALSGNTIYF.

The chain is built from TRBV13 and TRBJ2-1, with TRBD2 identical over 7 bases. The CDR3 runs 13 residues. Trimming took 5 bases from V and 7 from J; bases not matched to a gene: 5. From germline, CDR1 is PRHDT and CDR2 FYEKMQ (reference sequence). CDR3 loop: CASSPILANEQFF. The DNA of the CDR3 is TGTGCCAGCAGCCCGATACTAGCGAATGAGCAGTTCTTC.

The genes are TRBV20-1 and TRBJ2-7; D is unclear. CDR1 and CDR2 (germline): DFQATT, SNEGSKA (reference sequence). The ends were cut back, 2 bases at V and 2 bases at J, with 4 bases in the middle. This CDR3 is built from 11 residues. CDR3: CSARQTYEQYF. CDR3 sequence (DNA): TGCAGTGCTAGACAAACCTACGAGCAGTACTTC.

V is TRBV7-9 and J is TRBJ1-3, with unresolved D. Trimming removed 4 bases at V and 0 bases at J, with 10 bases between. The length of the CDR3 is 15 residues. Germline V gives CDR1 SEHNR, CDR2 FQNEAQ (reference sequence). The CDR3 DNA follows: TGTGCCAGCAGCTGGGAGCCGGCCTCTGGAAACACCATATATTTT. Translating gives CASSWEPASGNTIYF.

This clone was detected only once. The genes are TRBV2 and TRBJ2-7; D perhaps matches TRBD1 (6 bases). The CDR3 is 12 residues long. Looked up from germline, CDR1 is SNHLY and CDR2 is FYNNEI. The V and J ends lost 6 bases and 3 bases respectively, with 9 bases between them. CDR3 protein: CASRMDSYEQYF. CDR3 nucleotide sequence: TGTGCCAGCAGGATGGACAGCTACGAGCAGTACTTC.

The V and J genes are TRBV29-1 and TRBJ2-5, with 9 bases matching TRBD1. Losses at the gene ends were 7 bases for V and 4 bases for J; bases not matched to a gene: 10. Germline V CDR1 and CDR2: SQVTM, ANQGSEA. This CDR3 region has 14 residues. Written as DNA, the CDR3 is TGCAGCGCAAACAGGGGGCAAAGGGTAGAGACCCAGTACTTC. Amino acids: CSANRGQRVETQYF.

V is TRBV23-1 and J is TRBJ2-3; D is possibly TRBD2 (6 bases). TRBV23-1 qualifies as an ORF whose function is uncertain. This CDR3 has 14 amino acids. V dropped 2 bases and J dropped 2 bases, with 8 bases sitting between them. The CDR3 region is CASSQRDFTDTQYF. The CDR3 bases are TGCGCCAGCAGTCAACGGGACTTCACAGATACGCAGTATTTT.

This chain joins TRBV28 and TRBJ2-2; TRBD1 matches at 10 bases. Trimming at V came to 6 bases and at J to 6 bases, leaving 7 bases not matched to a gene. Germline V gives CDR1 MDHEN, CDR2 SYDVKM. The CDR3 totals 15 residues. Here the CDR3 DNA reads TGTGCCAGCAGCCCGGGACAGGGGTATGCCGGGGAGCTGTTTTTT. Translated, it gives CASSPGQGYAGELFF.

The chain couples TRBV29-1 to TRBJ1-3, with D hard to call. Germline CDR1 is SQVTM and CDR2 is ANQGSEA. V lost 3 bases and J 2 bases, leaving 8 bases between the germline ends. The CDR3 has 13 residues. The CDR3 DNA follows: TGCAGCGTTGAGACGGGAACTGGAAACACCATATATTTT. Its translation is CSVETGTGNTIYF.

This clone was observed once. The chain uses TRBV27 and TRBJ1-5; D unclear. Germline CDR1 is MNHEY and CDR2 is SMNVEV (reference sequence). With 6 bases removed from V and 0 bases from J, the gap between germline ends came to 3 bases. The CDR3 spans 12 residues. The CDR3 bases are TGTGCCAGCAGCAATAGCAATCAGCCCCAGCATTTT. Residues: CASSNSNQPQHF.

V is TRBV18 and J is TRBJ2-7; D ambiguous. V lost 3 bases and J 0 bases, leaving 15 bases between the germline ends. Germline V CDR1 and CDR2: KGHSH, LQKENI. This CDR3 has 16 amino acids. The CDR3 loop reads CASSPSIRLNSYEQYF. CDR3 bases: TGTGCCAGCTCACCCTCCATTCGACTGAACTCCTACGAGCAGTACTTC.

The chain links TRBV7-2 to TRBJ2-7; no clear D. Germline assignment: CDR1 SGHTA and CDR2 FQGNSA. The length of the CDR3 is 13 residues. The V end lost 5 bases, the J end lost 4 bases, and 12 bases lay between the germline ends. CDR3 coding DNA: TGTGCCAGCAGCCAAATTGGCGGATACGAGCAGTACTTC. This translates into CASSQIGGYEQYF.

The J gene is TRBJ2-1, the V gene TRBV7-2; 7 nucleotides line up with TRBD2. CDR1 and CDR2 (germline): SGHTA, FQGNSA. This CDR3 has 16 amino acids. V trimming: 3 bases; J trimming: 2 bases; junction bases outside the gene matches: 7. This CDR3 reads CASSFSGTLPYNEQFF. The CDR3 nucleotides read TGTGCCAGCAGCTTCAGCGGGACTTTACCCTACAATGAGCAGTTCTTC.

The chain couples TRBV5-1 to TRBJ2-2; no firm D call. V shed 2 bases and J shed 2 bases, with 13 bases lying between them. From germline, CDR1 is SGHRS and CDR2 YFSETQ. CDR3 length: 16 residues. As DNA, the CDR3 is TGCGCCAGCAGCTTCTCTCTAAGACACAACACCGGGGAGCTGTTTTTT. Amino acids: CASSFSLRHNTGELFF.

The rearrangement links TRBV20-1 to TRBJ2-7; D remains ambiguous. CDR3 length equals 11 residues. Between the trimmed V and J ends, which lost 1 base and 6 bases, there was a span of 7 bases. Germline V gives CDR1 DFQATT, CDR2 SNEGSKA (reference sequence). The chain's CDR3 is CSARGTSEQYF. CDR3 DNA: TGCAGTGCTAGAGGTACGAGCGAGCAGTACTTC.

The chain recombines TRBV29-1 with TRBJ1-4; D call uncertain. Germline CDR1 is SQVTM and CDR2 is ANQGSEA. This CDR3 is 11 amino acids long. Between the trimmed V and J ends, which lost 7 bases and 5 bases, there was a span of 8 bases. The CDR3 region is CSGHSNEKLFF. The DNA for the CDR3 is TGCAGCGGCCACTCAAATGAAAAACTGTTTTTT.